Below, 30 T cell receptor beta chains from the same sample are listed, as sequenced in a study of prognosis after radiotherapy for stage I lung cancer. Using two-round multiplex PCR, the authors amplified TCR beta CDR3 from genomic DNA. First-round PCR, the initial amplification, used primers specific to each TRBV and TRBJ gene. TCRdb used MiXCR to reprocess the multiplex PCR reads, holding one entry per CDR3 protein. Of about 20,000 distinct CDR3 sequences detected, about 40% appear once; the ten largest clones hold around 60%. The material was PBMCs, obtained before or after stereotactic body radiation therapy (not recorded which). Receptors were obtained from a donor of 50 years or more with non-small cell lung cancer.

A remark on this clonotype: A far larger clone is off by one base, so a read error is likely. V gene TRBV7-2 combines with J gene TRBJ2-7; 12 bases match TRBD1. Per germline, CDR1 SGHTA and CDR2 FQGNSA. The CDR3 sequence is 15 residues long. V lost 5 bases, J lost 6 bases, and 8 bases stayed unmatched. The DNA for the CDR3 is TGTGCCAGCAGCGTCTACGGGACAGGGGGCAGCGAGCAGTACTTC. Protein product: CASSVYGTGGSEQYF. Full variable domain (outside the CDR3, taken from reference TRBV7-2 and TRBJ2-7): GAGVSQSPSNKVTEKGKDVELRCDPISGHTALYWYRQSLGQGLEFLIYFQGNSAPDKSGLPSDRFSAERTGGSVSTLTIQRTQQEDSAVYLCASSVYGTGGSEQYFGPGTRLTVT.

The V and J genes are TRBV30 and TRBJ1-2; D is uncertain. Germline CDR1 GTSNPN, CDR2 SVGIG (reference sequence). The ends were cut back, 4 bases at V and 2 bases at J, with 11 bases in the middle. The CDR3 is 13 residues long. The CDR3 bases are TGTGCCTGGACCCCGGGAGCGAACTATGGCTACACCTTC. As protein: CAWTPGANYGYTF.

This clonotype was seen at least ten times. The chain is built from TRBV4-3 and TRBJ2-7; D unresolved. CDR3 length equals 13 residues. Per the germline V gene, CDR1 is LGHNA and CDR2 is YSLEER. V gave up 3 bases and J gave up 3 bases, with 9 bases separating them. CDR3 residues: CASSQERHYEQYF. CDR3 DNA: TGCGCCAGCAGCCAGGAGAGACACTACGAGCAGTACTTC.

This clonotype showed up many times. The V gene is TRBV28, the J gene TRBJ2-2; no definite D call. V lost 3 bases and J 5 bases, leaving 13 bases between the germline ends. CDR3 length equals 15 residues. Per germline, CDR1 MDHEN and CDR2 SYDVKM. CDR3 sequence: CASSFSASGTGELFF. In nucleotides, the CDR3 is TGTGCCAGCAGTTTCTCGGCTTCTGGGACCGGGGAGCTGTTTTTT.

This clonotype is judged medium-sized. The chain recombines TRBV24-1 with TRBJ2-1, with TRBD2 matching 8 bases. CDR3 length equals 16 residues. In germline, CDR1 is KGHDR, CDR2 SFDVKD. Losses at the gene ends were 4 bases for V and 2 bases for J; bases not matched to a gene: 6. This CDR3 is CATSEHSGTPYNEQFF. DNA for the CDR3: TGTGCCACCAGTGAACATAGCGGGACCCCCTACAATGAGCAGTTCTTC.

The count of this clonotype is one. The V and J genes are TRBV25-1 and TRBJ2-2, with D perhaps matching TRBD1 (6 bases). Germline V gives CDR1 MGHDK, CDR2 SYGVNS. The CDR3 totals 16 residues. V was cut by 4 bases and J by 3 bases, with 15 bases left in between. CDR3 sequence reads: CASSVGTRADTGELFF. The CDR3 coding sequence is TGTGCCAGCAGTGTCGGGACACGCGCTGACACCGGGGAGCTGTTTTTT.

This clonotype has at least ten counts. The chain has TRBV10-2 and TRBJ2-7; D gene ambiguous. The CDR3 runs to 12 residues. Germline values: CDR1 WSHSY, CDR2 SAAADI. Trimming shortened V by 6 bases and J by 3 bases, and 9 bases separated the two germline ends. The CDR3 is CASRARIYEQYF. The CDR3 DNA sequence: TGCGCCAGCAGGGCTCGGATCTACGAGCAGTACTTC.

This chain uses TRBV7-2 with TRBJ1-3; 8 bases fit TRBD1. This CDR3 has 15 residues. The V gene's germline CDR1 is SGHTA and CDR2 FQGNSA. Unmatched junction bases numbered 7, after V lost 5 bases and J lost 4 bases. The CDR3 loop is CASSRGTGLGNTIYF. The DNA for the CDR3 is TGTGCCAGCAGCCGCGGGACAGGCTTGGGAAACACCATATATTTT.

This clonotype was counted many times. CDR3 DNA: TGTGCCACCAGTGCCCCTTCAGGAGGGCCTGGGTCCTACAATGAGCAGTTCTTC. Protein product: CATSAPSGGPGSYNEQFF. The chain is built from TRBV24-1 and TRBJ2-1, with D perhaps matching TRBD2 (6 bases). This CDR3 has 18 residues. Germline V gene lookup returns CDR1 KGHDR and CDR2 SFDVKD. V was pared by 5 bases and J by 1 base, with 20 bases between.

As to this clonotype: A much larger clone lies one base from this, so it may be a read error. This chain links TRBV6-4 with TRBJ2-2; D possibly uses TRBD1 or TRBD2 (5 bases each). CDR1 MRHNA and CDR2 SNTAGT come from the germline V gene. The CDR3 length is 14 residues. V gave up 6 bases and J gave up 8 bases, with 16 bases separating them. The CDR3 sequence: CASRRSGRGGELFF. In DNA form, the CDR3 reads TGTGCCAGCAGGCGATCGGGGCGCGGAGGGGAGCTGTTTTTT.

This clonotype was found many times. V usage is TRBV5-1 and J usage is TRBJ2-1, with TRBD2 matching 7 bases. Trimming cost V 0 bases and J 4 bases; bases outside gene matches: 4. Germline V gene lookup returns CDR1 SGHRS and CDR2 YFSETQ. The CDR3 spans 15 residues. The CDR3 nucleotides read TGCGCCAGCAGCTTGGGAAGCGGGAAGTACAATGAGCAGTTCTTC. Amino acid sequence: CASSLGSGKYNEQFF. Combining the CDR3 with reference TRBV5-1 and TRBJ2-1 gives the whole variable domain KAGVTQTPRYLIKTRGQQVTLSCSPISGHRSVSWYQQTPGQGLQFLFEYFSETQRNKGNFPGRFSGRQFSNSRSEMNVSTLELGDSALYLCASSLGSGKYNEQFFGPGTRLTVL.

The chain uses TRBV6-2 or TRBV6-3 and TRBJ1-1; no clear D gene. Per the germline V gene, CDR1 is MNHEY and CDR2 is SVGEGT. This CDR3 region has 14 residues. V lost 8 bases, J lost 1 base, and 14 bases lay in between. This chain's CDR3 is CASRDLTGNTEAFF. CDR3 in DNA: TGTGCCAGCCGCGACCTCACTGGGAACACTGAAGCTTTCTTT.

This clonotype came up many times. The chain combines TRBV19 with TRBJ1-5; D ambiguous. Germline CDR1 LNHDA, CDR2 SQIVND (reference sequence). This CDR3 has 13 residues. With 3 bases removed from V and 6 bases from J, the gap between germline ends came to 9 bases. For the CDR3, the DNA is TGTGCCAGTAGTATTGGGGTCGGTCAGCCCCAGCATTTT. Translating it yields CASSIGVGQPQHF.

At least ten counts were recorded for this clonotype. The chain joins TRBV5-1 to TRBJ2-3; D unresolved. In germline, CDR1 is SGHRS, CDR2 YFSETQ. The CDR3 length is 12 residues. V was shortened by 1 base and J by 6 bases, with 6 bases between the two germline ends. Written as DNA, the CDR3 is TGCGCCAGCAGCTTGAAGGGTGATACGCAGTATTTT. Amino acids: CASSLKGDTQYF.

This clonotype was observed at least ten times. The rearrangement uses TRBV20-1 and TRBJ1-1, with a tentative D call TRBD1 (6 bases). The CDR3 spans 14 residues. CDR1 and CDR2 (germline): DFQATT, SNEGSKA (reference sequence). V was cut by 3 bases and J by 10 bases, with 21 bases left in between. CDR3 nucleotides: TGCAGTGCTAGTTGGGCAGGGGCTGGAAATGGAGCTTTCTTT. It encodes CSASWAGAGNGAFF.

Comment on this clonotype: A read error is likely here: a far larger clone is one base away. The chain carries TRBV6-8 and TRBJ2-7; 9 bases agree with TRBD2. This CDR3 contains 16 residues. Germline V gives CDR1 MNHGY, CDR2 SAAAGT. The CDR3 DNA reads as TGTTCCAGCACCAAGGGGGTCGGCGGGAGGGCCTACGAGCAGTACTTC. Translation: CSSTKGVGGRAYEQYF.

This clonotype was detected many times. The V and J genes are TRBV6-1 and TRBJ1-3; the D gene is possibly TRBD1 (5 bases). The CDR3 has 14 residues. Germline lookup yields CDR1 MNHNS and CDR2 SASEGT. Between the trimmed V and J ends, which lost 5 bases and 2 bases, there was a span of 10 bases. The chain's CDR3 is CASSPPGAGNTIYF. The CDR3, as DNA: TGTGCCAGCAGTCCCCCGGGGGCTGGAAACACCATATATTTT.

Only one count was recorded for this clonotype. V is TRBV19 and J is TRBJ1-4; possible D gene TRBD1, 5 bases. The CDR3 covers 15 residues. The V gene lost 4 bases and the J gene lost 5 bases, with 14 bases spanning the gap. The germline CDR1 and CDR2 sequences are LNHDA and SQIVND (reference sequence). The chain's CDR3 is CASSRRRRGNEKLFF. CDR3 DNA: TGTGCCAGTAGTAGACGACGGAGGGGAAATGAAAAACTGTTTTTT.

V gene TRBV12-3 or TRBV12-4 combines with J gene TRBJ2-6; 7 bases agree with TRBD2. V was pared by 5 bases and J by 1 base, with 2 bases of the junction left unmatched. This CDR3 region has 15 residues. The CDR3 DNA reads as TGTGCCAGCAGTCCGGGGGGTTCTGGGGCCAACGTCCTGACTTTC. This sequence encodes CASSPGGSGANVLTF.

This clonotype has ten or more counts. V is TRBV6-1 and J is TRBJ2-3, with TRBD1 as a possible D gene (5 bases). Looked up from germline, CDR1 is MNHNS and CDR2 is SASEGT. This CDR3 has 14 amino acids. The V end lost 8 bases, the J end lost 1 base, and 13 bases lay between the germline ends. In DNA, the CDR3 is TGTGCCAGCTGGAGCCCAGGGCGCACAGATACGCAGTATTTT. It specifies CASWSPGRTDTQYF.

This clonotype was found many times. This sequence joins TRBV24-1 and TRBJ1-5; D uncertain. The CDR3 runs 14 residues. From germline, CDR1 is KGHDR and CDR2 SFDVKD. Deletions cut 7 bases from V and 9 bases from J, with 18 bases between. For the CDR3, the DNA is TGTGCCACCAGCCTCCAGATCCACGTTGGGCCCCAGCATTTT. It is translated as CATSLQIHVGPQHF.

In this sample, this clonotype turned up many times. This chain uses TRBV12-3 or TRBV12-4 with TRBJ2-1; 8 bases align to TRBD2. With V trimmed by 5 bases and J by 9 bases, 3 bases remained unmatched. The CDR3 totals 12 residues. CDR3 in DNA: TGTGCCAGCAGTCGGGGGGGGATTGAGCAGTTCTTC. This encodes CASSRGGIEQFF.

In this sample, this clonotype turned up a few times. This may arise from a read error, as a much more abundant clone is one base away. The chain recombines TRBV15 with TRBJ2-7; a possible D gene is TRBD1 (6 bases). CDR1 is LNHNV, CDR2 YYDKDF, per germline (reference sequence). The CDR3 contains 14 residues. Trimming removed 5 bases from V and 7 bases from J, with 18 bases in between. The CDR3 DNA follows: TGTGCCACCAGCTTCCGGGACACCCTATGGGAGCAGTACTTC. Translated, it gives CATSFRDTLWEQYF.

This clonotype was observed a few times. A far larger clone lies a single base away; this is likely a read error. This chain connects TRBV6-6 to TRBJ2-2; 7 bases fit TRBD2. The CDR3 runs to 18 residues. From germline, CDR1 is MNHNY and CDR2 SVGAGI (reference sequence). CDR3 DNA: TGTGCCAGCATTTACTCGACGCTTGGGGGAGGGCACACCGGGGAGCTGTTTTTT. This translates into CASIYSTLGGGHTGELFF.

The chain carries TRBV12-3 or TRBV12-4 and TRBJ2-1; D ambiguous. Trimming stripped 0 bases from V and 10 bases from J, with 13 bases between. CDR3 length: 14 amino acids. The CDR3 DNA reads TGTGCCAGCAGTTTAGCGCTGACACGGAACGAGCAGTTCTTC. Amino acids: CASSLALTRNEQFF.

There are many counts of this clonotype. The chain combines TRBV20-1 with TRBJ2-7; 9 bases are a match to TRBD2. Per germline, CDR1 DFQATT and CDR2 SNEGSKA (reference sequence). The CDR3 has 14 amino acids. The J segment lost 6 bases and the V segment lost 5 bases, leaving 11 bases of the junction unmatched. The CDR3 sequence is CSAYVAGERVEQYF. In DNA, the CDR3 is TGCAGTGCTTACGTAGCGGGAGAGCGGGTCGAGCAGTACTTC.

A remark on this clonotype: This likely traces to a read error, being one base from a far larger clone. The chain couples TRBV11-2 to TRBJ2-2; 8 positions agree with TRBD2. Germline V lookup: CDR1 SGHAT, CDR2 FQNNGV. This CDR3 has 14 amino acids. CDR3: CPSSSGLVTGELFF. The CDR3 region has the DNA TGTCCCAGCAGCTCGGGACTAGTGACCGGGGAGCTGTTTTTT.

The chain employs TRBV6-5 and TRBJ2-7; possible D gene TRBD2, 7 bases. V was clipped by 2 bases and J by 9 bases, with 17 bases between them. Germline V lookup: CDR1 MNHEY, CDR2 SVGAGI. The CDR3 has 14 residues. CDR3 DNA sequence: TGTGCCAGCAGTTACGGGGGGGGCTTCGGCGTGCAGTACTTC. Its translation: CASSYGGGFGVQYF.

The chain links TRBV24-1 to TRBJ2-7; D is uncertain. CDR3 size: 12 residues. Per germline, CDR1 KGHDR and CDR2 SFDVKD. Trimming shortened V by 5 bases and J by 6 bases, and 10 bases separated the two germline ends. The CDR3 loop is CATSGSGGEQYF. Here the CDR3 DNA reads TGTGCCACCAGTGGATCAGGTGGCGAGCAGTACTTC.

Comments on this clonotype: A much larger clone lies a single base off, so this may be a read error. The genes are TRBV4-2 and TRBJ2-5; 7 bases align to TRBD1. The CDR3 has 16 residues. Looked up from germline, CDR1 is LGHNA and CDR2 is YNFKEQ. The CDR3 spells CASSQDRGRAQENQYF. The CDR3 DNA follows: TGTGCCAGCAGCCAAGATAGGGGGCGGGCCCAAGAGAACCAGTACTTC.